Below are 18 T cell receptor beta chains sequenced from a single sample in a study of spatial heterogeneity in lung cancer. Using its own MiXCR run on the 5' RACE reads, TCRdb lists one record per CDR3 protein. The top ten clones hold roughly 8.8% of a sample with about 36,000 distinct CDR3 sequences, approximately 8% of them seen once. Time point noted: blood at routine non-recurrence follow-up after resection. The specimen comprised PBMCs, sampled at follow-up. The receptors were sampled from a male donor with early-stage non-small cell lung cancer.

In its sample, this clonotype was seen many times. The J gene is TRBJ1-5, the V gene TRBV15; D is unclear. Germline-derived CDR1 and CDR2 are LNHNV and YYDKDF (reference sequence). V shed 0 bases and J shed 4 bases, with 7 bases lying between them. CDR3 length equals 14 residues. The CDR3 reads CATSRDRSNQPQHF. CDR3 nucleotide sequence: TGTGCCACCAGCAGAGATCGGAGTAATCAGCCCCAGCATTTT.

This clonotype was seen repeatedly, ten times or more. The rearrangement joins TRBV29-1 to TRBJ1-1; D unresolved. Germline-derived CDR1 and CDR2 are SQVTM and ANQGSEA. The V end lost 3 bases, the J end lost 7 bases, and 6 bases lay between the germline ends. The CDR3 sequence is 10 residues long. CDR3 region: CSVEEGEAFF. The CDR3 DNA reads as TGCAGCGTTGAGGAGGGTGAAGCTTTCTTT.

In its sample, this clonotype was seen many times. The chain links TRBV7-8 to TRBJ1-1; 10 bases agree with TRBD1. This CDR3 region has 16 residues. From germline, CDR1 is SGHVS and CDR2 FQNEAQ. The V and J ends lost 1 base and 4 bases, in that order; junction bases with no gene match: 6. CDR3: CASSLGQGAKSTEAFF. The CDR3 coding sequence is TGTGCCAGCAGCTTAGGACAGGGGGCGAAAAGCACTGAAGCTTTCTTT.

This clonotype has at least ten counts. The chain carries TRBV10-3 and TRBJ1-5; no clear D. The germline V gene encodes CDR1 ENHRY and CDR2 SYGVKD. This CDR3 region has 14 residues. Trimming removed 6 bases at V and 4 bases at J, with 13 bases between. The DNA for the CDR3 is TGTGCCATCAGGGGCATTGGCAGTAATCAGCCCCAGCATTTT. Residues: CAIRGIGSNQPQHF.

The sample holds many counts of this clonotype. J is TRBJ2-3 and V is TRBV5-4; no firm D call. This CDR3 comprises 15 residues. The germline V and J ends were trimmed by 0 bases and 6 bases, with 14 bases remaining between them. Germline lookup yields CDR1 SGHNT and CDR2 YYREEE (reference sequence). The CDR3 region has the DNA TGTGCCAGCAGCTTGGCTGGAAATCCGTGGGATACGCAGTATTTT. Protein product: CASSLAGNPWDTQYF.

This clonotype was found many times. J is TRBJ2-7 and V is TRBV9; D gene uncertain. Trimming shortened V by 0 bases and J by 0 bases, and 7 bases separated the two germline ends. The CDR3 runs to 14 residues. From germline, CDR1 is SGDLS and CDR2 YYNGEE. The CDR3 coding sequence is TGTGCCAGCAGCGTAGAACGGAGCTCCTACGAGCAGTACTTC. Protein sequence: CASSVERSSYEQYF. Full variable domain (missing parts from reference TRBV9 and TRBJ2-7): DSGVTQTPKHLITATGQRVTLRCSPRSGDLSVYWYQQSLDQGLQFLIQYYNGEERAKGNILERFSAQQFPDLHSELNLSSLELGDSALYFCASSVERSSYEQYFGPGTRLTVT.

This clonotype was observed a handful of times. One end of the junction varies from germline; a read error may be responsible. The chain couples TRBV7-7 to TRBJ1-3; 8 nucleotides line up with TRBD1. Germline-derived CDR1 and CDR2 are SSHAT and FNYEAQ (reference sequence). The CDR3 loop spans 15 amino acids. CDR3 protein: CASSSGQGSGNTIYF. In DNA form, the CDR3 reads TGTGCTAGCAGCTCCGGACAGGGCTCTGGAAACACCATATATTTT.

Many counts were recorded for this clonotype. The CDR3 is CASSHSKADNYGYTF. CDR3 sequence (DNA): TGTGCCAGCAGCCACAGTAAGGCGGATAACTATGGCTACACCTTC. The rearrangement links TRBV7-9 to TRBJ1-2, with D unresolved. CDR1 and CDR2 (germline): SEHNR, FQNEAQ (reference sequence). The CDR3 spans 15 residues. The germline V and J ends were trimmed by 5 bases and 1 base, with 14 bases remaining between them. Full variable domain (outside the CDR3, taken from reference TRBV7-9 and TRBJ1-2): DTGVSQNPRHKITKRGQNVTFRCDPISEHNRLYWYRQTLGQGPEFLTYFQNEAQLEKSRLLSDRFSAERPKGSFSTLEIQRTEQGDSAMYLCASSHSKADNYGYTFGSGTRLTVV.

This clonotype was seen at least ten times. The gene calls are TRBV30 and TRBJ2-5; D ambiguous. This CDR3 is 12 amino acids long. Per germline, CDR1 GTSNPN and CDR2 SVGIG (reference sequence). V was pared by 3 bases and J by 7 bases, with 12 bases between. The DNA for the CDR3 is TGTGCCTGGAGACCGCTTATGGGGACCCAGTACTTC. This translates into CAWRPLMGTQYF.

A note on this clonotype: A clone one base away is much larger, so this may be a read error. Here the CDR3 DNA reads TGTGCCAGCAGACCGGACCGCTGCGAGCAGTACTTC. As protein: CASRPDRCEQYF. The chain couples TRBV28 to TRBJ2-7; D is undetermined. The V gene's germline CDR1 is MDHEN and CDR2 SYDVKM. V lost 6 bases, J lost 6 bases, and 12 bases lay in between. This CDR3 is built from 12 residues.

This clonotype showed up many times. CDR3 protein: CASSPPGAYEQYF. The CDR3 region has the DNA TGTGCCAGCTCACCACCGGGCGCTTACGAGCAGTACTTC. The rearrangement links TRBV18 to TRBJ2-7; the D is unclear. The CDR3 has 13 amino acids. CDR1 is KGHSH, CDR2 LQKENI, per germline. V lost 0 bases and J 4 bases, leaving 7 bases between the germline ends.

The chain joins TRBV7-2 to TRBJ2-1; a weak D match, TRBD2 (6 bases). Per the germline V gene, CDR1 is SGHTA and CDR2 is FQGNSA. The length of the CDR3 is 15 residues. V was pared by 2 bases and J by 6 bases, with 14 bases between. The CDR3 DNA is TGTGCCAGCAGCTTATTTTGGACTACGAGCAATGAGCAGTTCTTC. Translated, it gives CASSLFWTTSNEQFF.

This clonotype was picked up many times. V gene TRBV23-1 combines with J gene TRBJ1-4; TRBD1 agrees at 7 bases. TRBV23-1 is known as an ORF, though its function is uncertain. V shed 5 bases, J shed 6 bases, and the junction held 9 bases outside the gene matches. This CDR3 contains 15 residues. The CDR3 DNA sequence: TGCGCCAGCAGTGTCTCCGGGACAGCGTATGAAAAACTGTTTTTT. Amino acid sequence: CASSVSGTAYEKLFF.

V usage is TRBV5-6 and J usage is TRBJ2-1, with D perhaps TRBD1 (5 bases). V shed 6 bases and J shed 5 bases, with 15 bases lying between them. The CDR3 runs to 14 residues. Germline V gene data show CDR1 as SGHDT and CDR2 as YYEEEE. Here the CDR3 reads CASTPTDNHNEQFF. The DNA of the CDR3 is TGTGCCAGCACCCCGACGGACAACCACAATGAGCAGTTCTTC.

Ten or more counts support this clonotype. The genes are TRBV9 and TRBJ2-3; D may correspond to TRBD1 or TRBD2 (5 bases each). V lost 4 bases to trimming and J lost 1 base, with 13 bases between them. Germline V gives CDR1 SGDLS, CDR2 YYNGEE. The CDR3 contains 15 residues. The CDR3 coding sequence is TGTGCCAGCAGCTCACAGCTGGGGGGCACAGATACGCAGTATTTT. This encodes CASSSQLGGTDTQYF.

This clonotype was recorded many times. This chain joins TRBV2 and TRBJ2-7, with D unresolved. Trimming removed 0 bases from V and 5 bases from J, with 11 bases in between. Germline values: CDR1 SNHLY, CDR2 FYNNEI. The CDR3 is 14 residues long. Here the CDR3 DNA reads TGTGCCAGCAGTGAAGCGATGAAGGTGCACGAGCAGTACTTC. Its translation: CASSEAMKVHEQYF.

This clonotype has a count of ten or more. The rearrangement links TRBV6-1 to TRBJ2-7; 9 bases are a match to TRBD1. Germline values: CDR1 MNHNS, CDR2 SASEGT. V dropped 6 bases and J dropped 2; count of bases not matched to a gene: 8. CDR3 length: 15 amino acids. CDR3 sequence: CASSEWDRVAYEQYF. DNA for the CDR3: TGTGCCAGCAGCGAGTGGGACAGGGTCGCCTACGAGCAGTACTTC.

This clonotype has a count of ten or more. The rearrangement links TRBV29-1 to TRBJ2-3, with 12 nucleotides matching TRBD2. The V segment lost 4 bases and the J segment 2 bases; nucleotides outside the gene matches: 7. CDR1 and CDR2 from the germline V gene are SQVTM and ANQGSEA. The CDR3 extends over 16 amino acids. In DNA, the CDR3 is TGCAGCGTTGCACTAGCGGGGGGCGGTCTCACAGATACGCAGTATTTT. This translates into CSVALAGGGLTDTQYF.